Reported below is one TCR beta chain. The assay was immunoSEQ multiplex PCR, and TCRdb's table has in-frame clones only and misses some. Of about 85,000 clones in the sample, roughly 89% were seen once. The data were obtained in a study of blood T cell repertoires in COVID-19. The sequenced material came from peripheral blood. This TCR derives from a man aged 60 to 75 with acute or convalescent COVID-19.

CDR3 protein: CASSQETGSGNTIYF. The DNA for the CDR3 is TGCGCCAGCAGCCAAGAAACGGGCTCTGGAAACACCATATATTTT. V usage is TRBV4-3 and J usage is TRBJ1-3; D call uncertain. V was shortened by 0 bases and J by 0 bases, with 6 bases between the two germline ends. This CDR3 has 15 residues. Germline CDR1 LGHNA, CDR2 YSLEER.